These 13 T cell receptor beta chains came from one sample sequenced in a study of T cells in localized non-small cell lung cancer. Only in-frame clones appear in the TCRdb table, and some are missing; sequencing was by immunoSEQ multiplex PCR. Seen here are tens of thousands of clones, almost 90% observed once, and the top ten hold under 2%. This sample comprised peripheral blood, obtained before any cancer treatment. The receptor source for this set is a woman aged 35-70 years with stage I lung adenocarcinoma.

This clone was counted between two and nine times. The chain joins TRBV6-6 to TRBJ2-1; 10 bases fit TRBD1. Germline V lookup: CDR1 MNHNY, CDR2 SVGAGI (reference sequence). The length of the CDR3 is 15 residues. J gave up 7 bases and V 5 bases, and 8 bases lay outside the gene matches. CDR3 sequence reads: CASSNRDRGRNEQFF. In DNA form, the CDR3 reads TGTGCCAGCAGTAACCGGGACAGGGGAAGGAATGAGCAGTTCTTC.

The chain has TRBV4-1 and TRBJ1-1; D might be TRBD1 (5 bases). V lost 1 base and J 1 base, leaving 10 bases between the germline ends. Germline CDR1 reads MGHRA; CDR2 reads YSYEKL. The CDR3 runs 15 residues. The CDR3 DNA follows: TGCGCCAGCAGCCAAGGGGACCGGGAGAACACTGAAGCTTTCTTT. Its protein is CASSQGDRENTEAFF.

V usage is TRBV19 and J usage is TRBJ1-2; the match to TRBD1 covers 7 bases. The CDR3 is made up of 14 amino acids. V lost 6 bases and J lost 3; bases outside the gene matches: 7. Germline V gene lookup returns CDR1 LNHDA and CDR2 SQIVND (reference sequence). Here the CDR3 DNA reads TGTGCCAGTAGCCAGACAGGGCGGCACTATGGCTACACCTTC. This codes for CASSQTGRHYGYTF.

In its sample, this clone was seen once. This sequence joins TRBV19 and TRBJ2-2, with 7 bases lining up with TRBD1. The CDR3 extends over 15 amino acids. The germline V gene encodes CDR1 LNHDA and CDR2 SQIVND (reference sequence). Unmatched junction bases numbered 0, after V lost 2 bases and J lost 0 bases. The CDR3 here is CASSITGANTGELFF. CDR3 nucleotide sequence: TGTGCCAGTAGTATAACAGGGGCGAACACCGGGGAGCTGTTTTTT.

The chain combines TRBV6-5 with TRBJ1-1; no firm D call. Germline V CDR1 and CDR2: MNHEY, SVGAGI. Deletions cut 10 bases from V and 6 bases from J, with 18 bases between. There are 13 residues in the CDR3. This CDR3 reads CATFLGTDPEAFF. The DNA of the CDR3 is TGTGCCACGTTCCTGGGTACGGATCCTGAAGCTTTCTTT.

The chain joins TRBV5-4 to TRBJ1-1; TRBD1 is a possible D gene (6 bases). Germline lookup yields CDR1 SGHNT and CDR2 YYREEE (reference sequence). Between the trimmed V and J ends, which lost 4 bases and 1 base, there was a span of 8 bases. CDR3 length: 13 residues. The CDR3 coding sequence is TGTGCCAGCAGCAGGACAGAGAACACTGAAGCTTTCTTT. It is translated as CASSRTENTEAFF.

CDR3 in amino acids: CASSPGLAGEGETQYF. For the CDR3, the DNA is TGTGCCAGCAGCCCCGGACTAGCGGGAGAGGGGGAGACCCAGTACTTC. The V call is TRBV7-9, the J call TRBJ2-5; 13 nucleotides match TRBD2. V shed 5 bases, J shed 5 bases, and the junction held 8 bases outside the gene matches. The CDR3 runs 16 residues. CDR1 and CDR2 from the germline V gene are SEHNR and FQNEAQ (reference sequence). Drawing the rest from reference TRBV7-9 and TRBJ2-5, the complete variable domain is DTGVSQNPRHKITKRGQNVTFRCDPISEHNRLYWYRQTLGQGPEFLTYFQNEAQLEKSRLLSDRFSAERPKGSFSTLEIQRTEQGDSAMYLCASSPGLAGEGETQYFGPGTRLLVL.

The chain carries TRBV7-9 and TRBJ1-5; no definite D call. V lost 1 base and J lost 2, with 12 bases in between. This CDR3 has 16 residues. The germline V gene encodes CDR1 SEHNR and CDR2 FQNEAQ (reference sequence). CDR3 nucleotide sequence: TGTGCCAGCAGCTTAGGTTCCTCGGGCCGCAATCAGCCCCAGCATTTT. Translation: CASSLGSSGRNQPQHF.

The chain links TRBV6-5 to TRBJ2-7; 15 positions match TRBD2. The germline V gene encodes CDR1 MNHEY and CDR2 SVGAGI. CDR3 length: 16 residues. With V trimmed by 0 bases and J by 6 bases, 3 bases remained unmatched. The CDR3 here is CASSYSGLAGGGEQYF. The CDR3 nucleotides are TGTGCCAGCAGTTACTCGGGACTAGCGGGAGGTGGCGAGCAGTACTTC.

The V and J genes are TRBV30 and TRBJ1-5; D gene ambiguous. V shed 3 bases and J shed 1 base, with 10 bases lying between them. In germline, CDR1 is GTSNPN, CDR2 SVGIG (reference sequence). This CDR3 contains 14 residues. The chain's CDR3 is CAWRGRVSNQPQHF. The CDR3 DNA follows: TGTGCCTGGAGAGGTAGGGTAAGCAATCAGCCCCAGCATTTT.

The chain links TRBV19 to TRBJ2-5, with unresolved D. The J call may not be correct, given that the DNA end is closer to TRBJ2-7. The CDR3 is made up of 12 amino acids. CDR1 and CDR2 from the germline V gene are LNHDA and SQIVND (reference sequence). The CDR3 reads CASSSSGYEQYF. CDR3 in DNA: TGTGCCAGTAGTAGTTCCGGATACGAGCAGTACTTC.

The J gene is TRBJ2-7, the V gene TRBV4-3, with unresolved D. CDR3 size: 13 residues. V dropped 1 base and J dropped 3 bases, with 7 bases sitting between them. Germline assignment: CDR1 LGHNA and CDR2 YSLEER. Here the CDR3 DNA reads TGCGCCAGCAGCCAAGTGGTAAACTACGAGCAGTACTTC. It is translated as CASSQVVNYEQYF.

This chain links TRBV7-9 with TRBJ2-3, with D perhaps being TRBD1 or TRBD2 (5 bases each). The CDR3 is made up of 15 amino acids. Germline V gene sequence: CDR1 SEHNR, CDR2 FQNEAQ (reference sequence). The V end lost 5 bases, the J end lost 5 bases, and 17 bases lay between the germline ends. The CDR3 is CASSVGTSGQDTQYF. For the CDR3, the DNA is TGTGCCAGCAGCGTGGGGACGTCCGGTCAAGATACGCAGTATTTT.